One T cell receptor (beta chain) is described in this entry. This entry comes from a study of OX40 agonist ivuxolimab in advanced cancers. The CDR3 has 13 amino acids. Germline V lookup: CDR1 MGHDK, CDR2 SYGVNS. V lost 8 bases and J 6 bases, leaving 16 bases between the germline ends. Profiling relied on immunoSEQ multiplex PCR, and the TCRdb table lists in-frame clones only, not all of them. Among fewer than 70,000 clones listed, less than 90% were seen once. The V call is TRBV25-1, the J call TRBJ1-2, with D tentatively TRBD1 (5 bases). The sequence was collected from an adult with an advanced solid tumor such as melanoma, head and neck, liver or kidney cancer. The sample consisted of CD4+ or CD8+ T cells sorted from blood, taken in a trial of the OX40 agonist ivuxolimab. As DNA, the CDR3 is TGTGCCAGCTCTCCCGGGCCCAGGGATGGCTACACCTTC. This encodes CASSPGPRDGYTF.